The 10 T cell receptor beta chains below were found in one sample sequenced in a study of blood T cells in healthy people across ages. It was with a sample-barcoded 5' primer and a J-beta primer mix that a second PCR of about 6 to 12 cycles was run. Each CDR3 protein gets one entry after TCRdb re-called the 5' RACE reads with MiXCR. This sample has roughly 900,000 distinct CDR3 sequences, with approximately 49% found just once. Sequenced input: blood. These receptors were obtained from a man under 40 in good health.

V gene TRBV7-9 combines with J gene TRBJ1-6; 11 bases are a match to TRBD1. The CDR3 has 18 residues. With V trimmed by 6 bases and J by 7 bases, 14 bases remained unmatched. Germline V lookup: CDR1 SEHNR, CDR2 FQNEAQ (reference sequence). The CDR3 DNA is TGTGCCAGCAGTCCTGGCGGGACAGGGGGTATGATGAATTCACCCCTCCACTTT. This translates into CASSPGGTGGMMNSPLHF. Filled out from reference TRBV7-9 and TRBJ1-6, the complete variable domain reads DTGVSQNPRHKITKRGQNVTFRCDPISEHNRLYWYRQTLGQGPEFLTYFQNEAQLEKSRLLSDRFSAERPKGSFSTLEIQRTEQGDSAMYLCASSPGGTGGMMNSPLHFGNGTRLTVT.

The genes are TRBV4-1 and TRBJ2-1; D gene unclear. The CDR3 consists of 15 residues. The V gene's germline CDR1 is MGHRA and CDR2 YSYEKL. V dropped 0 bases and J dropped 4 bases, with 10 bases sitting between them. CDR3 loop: CASSQDGPAYNEQFF. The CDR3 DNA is TGCGCCAGCAGCCAAGATGGGCCGGCGTACAATGAGCAGTTCTTC.

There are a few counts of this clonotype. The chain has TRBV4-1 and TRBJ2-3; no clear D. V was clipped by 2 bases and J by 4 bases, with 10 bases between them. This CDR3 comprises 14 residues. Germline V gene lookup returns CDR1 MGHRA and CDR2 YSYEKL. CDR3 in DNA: TGCGCCAGCAGCCAACTCCCTTCCGCAGATACGCAGTATTTT. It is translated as CASSQLPSADTQYF.

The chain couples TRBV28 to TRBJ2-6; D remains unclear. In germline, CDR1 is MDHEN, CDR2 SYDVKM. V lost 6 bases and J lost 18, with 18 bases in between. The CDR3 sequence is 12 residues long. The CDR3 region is CASSQGNEIPTF. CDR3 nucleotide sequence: TGTGCCAGCAGCCAAGGCAACGAAATCCCGACTTTC.

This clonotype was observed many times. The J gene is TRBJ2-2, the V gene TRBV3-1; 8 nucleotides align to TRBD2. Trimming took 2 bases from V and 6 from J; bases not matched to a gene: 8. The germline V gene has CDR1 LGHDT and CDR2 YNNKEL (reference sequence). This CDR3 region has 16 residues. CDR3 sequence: CASSQLLGGVPGELFF. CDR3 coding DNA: TGTGCCAGCAGCCAACTTCTCGGGGGGGTACCCGGGGAGCTGTTTTTT.

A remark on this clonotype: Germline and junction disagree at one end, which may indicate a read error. The CDR3 region has the DNA TGCGCCAGCAGCAGGAAACCCCCCGAATTGGGCGAGACCCGGTACTTC. Protein product: CASSRKPPELGETRYF. The J gene is TRBJ2-5, the V gene TRBV5-1; no definite D call. CDR3 length: 16 residues. CDR1 SGHRS and CDR2 YFSETQ come from the germline V gene.

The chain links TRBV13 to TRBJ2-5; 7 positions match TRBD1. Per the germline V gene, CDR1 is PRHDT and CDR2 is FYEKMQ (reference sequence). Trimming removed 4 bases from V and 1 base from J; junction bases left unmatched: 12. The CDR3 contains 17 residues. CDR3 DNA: TGTGCCAGCAGCTCGTGGGACAGCCCCTCAACCCAAGAGACCCAGTACTTC. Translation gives CASSSWDSPSTQETQYF.

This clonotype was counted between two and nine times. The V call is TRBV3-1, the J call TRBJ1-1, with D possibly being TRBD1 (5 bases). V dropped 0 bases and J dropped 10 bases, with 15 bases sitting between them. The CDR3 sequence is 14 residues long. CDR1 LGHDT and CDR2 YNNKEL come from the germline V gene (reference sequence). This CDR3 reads CASSQDMAGRGAFF. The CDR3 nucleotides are TGTGCCAGCAGCCAAGATATGGCAGGGCGGGGAGCTTTCTTT.

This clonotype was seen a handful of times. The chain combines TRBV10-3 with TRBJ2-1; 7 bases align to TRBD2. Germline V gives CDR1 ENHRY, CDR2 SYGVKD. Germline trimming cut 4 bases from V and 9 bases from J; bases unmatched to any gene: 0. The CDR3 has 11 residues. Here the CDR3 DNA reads TGTGCCATCAGTGGGGGGGGTGAGCAGTTCTTC. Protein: CAISGGGEQFF.

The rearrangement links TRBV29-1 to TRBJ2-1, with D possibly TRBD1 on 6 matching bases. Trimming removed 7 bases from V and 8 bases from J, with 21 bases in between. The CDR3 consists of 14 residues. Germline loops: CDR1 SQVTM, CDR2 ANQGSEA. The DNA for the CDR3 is TGCAGCGCTGCGCGCCGACAGGAAAGGGATGAGCAGTTCTTC. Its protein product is CSAARRQERDEQFF.